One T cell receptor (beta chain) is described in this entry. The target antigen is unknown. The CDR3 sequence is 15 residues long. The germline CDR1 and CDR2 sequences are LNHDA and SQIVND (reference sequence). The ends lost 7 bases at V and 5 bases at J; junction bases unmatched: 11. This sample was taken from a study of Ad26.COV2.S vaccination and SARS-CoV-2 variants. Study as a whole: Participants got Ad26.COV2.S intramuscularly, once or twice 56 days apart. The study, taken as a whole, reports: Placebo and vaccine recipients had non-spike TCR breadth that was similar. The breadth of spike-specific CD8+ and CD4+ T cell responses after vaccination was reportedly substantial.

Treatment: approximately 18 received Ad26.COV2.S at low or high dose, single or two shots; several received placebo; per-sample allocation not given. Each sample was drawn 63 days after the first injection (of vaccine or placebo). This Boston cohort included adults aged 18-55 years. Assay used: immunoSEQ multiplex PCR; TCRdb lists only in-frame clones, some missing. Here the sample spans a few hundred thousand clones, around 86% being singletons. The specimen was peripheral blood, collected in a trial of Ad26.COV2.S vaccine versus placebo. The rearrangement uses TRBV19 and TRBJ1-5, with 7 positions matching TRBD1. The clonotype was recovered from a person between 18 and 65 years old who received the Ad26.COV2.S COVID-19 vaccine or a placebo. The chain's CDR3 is CASNKQGQRDQPQHF. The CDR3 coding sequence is TGTGCCAGTAACAAACAGGGGCAGCGGGATCAGCCCCAGCATTTT.